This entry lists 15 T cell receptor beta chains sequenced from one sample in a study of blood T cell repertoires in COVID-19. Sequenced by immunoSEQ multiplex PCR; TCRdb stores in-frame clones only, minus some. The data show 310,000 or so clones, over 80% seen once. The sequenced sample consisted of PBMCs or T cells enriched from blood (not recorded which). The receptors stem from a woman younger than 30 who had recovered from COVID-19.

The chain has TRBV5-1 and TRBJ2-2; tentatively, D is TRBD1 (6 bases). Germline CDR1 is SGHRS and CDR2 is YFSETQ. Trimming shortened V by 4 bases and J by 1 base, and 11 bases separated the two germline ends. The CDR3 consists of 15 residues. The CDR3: CASSDSTGNTGELFF. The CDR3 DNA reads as TGCGCCAGCAGCGATTCGACAGGGAACACCGGGGAGCTGTTTTTT.

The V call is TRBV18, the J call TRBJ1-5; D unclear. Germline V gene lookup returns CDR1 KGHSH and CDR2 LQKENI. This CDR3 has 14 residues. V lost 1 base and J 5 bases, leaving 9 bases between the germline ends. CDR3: CASSPQEGYQPQHF. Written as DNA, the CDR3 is TGTGCCAGCTCACCACAGGAGGGTTATCAGCCCCAGCATTTT.

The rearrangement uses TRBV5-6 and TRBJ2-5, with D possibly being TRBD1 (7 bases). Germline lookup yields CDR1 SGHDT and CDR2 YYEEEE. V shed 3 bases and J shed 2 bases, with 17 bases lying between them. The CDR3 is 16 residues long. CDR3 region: CASSSLGAGGQETQYF. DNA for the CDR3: TGTGCCAGCAGCTCCCTGGGGGCAGGGGGGCAAGAGACCCAGTACTTC.

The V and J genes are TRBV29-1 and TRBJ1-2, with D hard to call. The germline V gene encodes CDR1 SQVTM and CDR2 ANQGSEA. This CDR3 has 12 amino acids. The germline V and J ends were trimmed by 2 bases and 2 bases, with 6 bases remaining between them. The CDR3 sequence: CSVETGNYGYTF. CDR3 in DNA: TGCAGCGTTGAAACCGGGAACTATGGCTACACCTTC. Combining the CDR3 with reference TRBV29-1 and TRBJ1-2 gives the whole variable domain SAVISQKPSRDICQRGTSLTIQCQVDSQVTMMFWYRQQPGQSLTLIATANQGSEATYESGFVIDKFPISRPNLTFSTLTVSNMSPEDSSIYLCSVETGNYGYTFGSGTRLTVV.

CDR3 residues: CASRLSGAEAFF. Written as DNA, the CDR3 is TGTGCCAGCAGACTCTCCGGGGCTGAAGCTTTCTTT. The genes are TRBV11-2 and TRBJ1-1, with no clear D. Germline CDR1 SGHAT, CDR2 FQNNGV. This CDR3 has 12 residues. V lost 6 bases and J 6 bases, leaving 11 bases between the germline ends.

The CDR3 region has the DNA TGTGCCAGCAGCGTAGTCGGGAACTCAGATACGCAGTATTTT. It is translated as CASSVVGNSDTQYF. The V call is TRBV9, the J call TRBJ2-3; the D gene is possibly TRBD2 (5 bases). The germline V gene has CDR1 SGDLS and CDR2 YYNGEE. Trimming shortened V by 0 bases and J by 4 bases, and 9 bases separated the two germline ends. The CDR3 sequence is 14 residues long.

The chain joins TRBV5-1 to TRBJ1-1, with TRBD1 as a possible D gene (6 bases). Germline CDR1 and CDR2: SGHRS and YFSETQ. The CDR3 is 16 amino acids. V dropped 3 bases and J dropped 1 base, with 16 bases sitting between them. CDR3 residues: CASSSTQGTRNTEAFF. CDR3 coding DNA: TGCGCCAGCAGCTCAACCCAAGGGACACGGAACACTGAAGCTTTCTTT.

CDR3 sequence (DNA): TGTGCCAGCAGCTTAATGTCGGATGGCTACACCTTC. Amino acids: CASSLMSDGYTF. This chain uses TRBV7-9 with TRBJ1-2; D gene ambiguous. CDR3 size: 12 residues. Germline V gene sequence: CDR1 SEHNR, CDR2 FQNEAQ (reference sequence). Deletions cut 2 bases from V and 6 bases from J, with 7 bases between.

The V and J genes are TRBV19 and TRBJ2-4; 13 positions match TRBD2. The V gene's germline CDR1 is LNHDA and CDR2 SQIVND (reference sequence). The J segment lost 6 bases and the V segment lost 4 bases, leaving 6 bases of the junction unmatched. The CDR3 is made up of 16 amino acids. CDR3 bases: TGTGCCAGTAGTAGAGGACTAGCGGGAGAATTAAACATTCAGTACTTC. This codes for CASSRGLAGELNIQYF.

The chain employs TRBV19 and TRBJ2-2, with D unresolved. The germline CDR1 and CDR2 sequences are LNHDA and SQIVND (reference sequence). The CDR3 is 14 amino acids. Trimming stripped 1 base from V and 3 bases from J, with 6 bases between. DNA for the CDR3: TGTGCCAGTAGTATAGCGGTGGACACCGGGGAGCTGTTTTTT. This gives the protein CASSIAVDTGELFF. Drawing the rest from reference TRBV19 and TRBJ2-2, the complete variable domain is DGGITQSPKYLFRKEGQNVTLSCEQNLNHDAMYWYRQDPGQGLRLIYYSQIVNDFQKGDIAEGYSVSREKKESFPLTVTSAQKNPTAFYLCASSIAVDTGELFFGEGSRLTVL.

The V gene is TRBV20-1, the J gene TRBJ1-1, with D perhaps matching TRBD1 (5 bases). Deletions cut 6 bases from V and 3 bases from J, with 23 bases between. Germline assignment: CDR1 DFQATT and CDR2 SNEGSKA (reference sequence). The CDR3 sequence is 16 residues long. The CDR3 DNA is TGCAGTGCAAGTGCCCCGGAAGTTTGGGGGGACACTGAAGCTTTCTTT. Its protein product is CSASAPEVWGDTEAFF.

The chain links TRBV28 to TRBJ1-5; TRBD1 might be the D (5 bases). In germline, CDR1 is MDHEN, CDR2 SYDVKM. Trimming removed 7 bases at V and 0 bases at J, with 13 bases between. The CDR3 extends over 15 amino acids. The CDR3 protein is CASILAGLSNQPQHF. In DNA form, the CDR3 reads TGTGCCAGCATCCTCGCGGGGCTTAGCAATCAGCCCCAGCATTTT.

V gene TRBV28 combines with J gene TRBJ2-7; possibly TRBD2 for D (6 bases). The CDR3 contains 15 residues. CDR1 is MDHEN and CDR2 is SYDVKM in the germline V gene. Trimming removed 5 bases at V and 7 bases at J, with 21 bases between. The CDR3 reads CASSQSSGLVGEQYF. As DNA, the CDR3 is TGTGCCAGCAGTCAATCGAGCGGGCTCGTAGGGGAGCAGTACTTC.

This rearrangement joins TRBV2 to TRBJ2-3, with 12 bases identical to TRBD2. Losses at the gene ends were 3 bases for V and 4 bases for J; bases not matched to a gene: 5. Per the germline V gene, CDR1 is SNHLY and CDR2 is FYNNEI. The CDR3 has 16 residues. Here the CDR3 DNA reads TGTGCCAGCAGTGACGAGCTAGCGGGAGGGGCAGATACGCAGTATTTT. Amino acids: CASSDELAGGADTQYF.

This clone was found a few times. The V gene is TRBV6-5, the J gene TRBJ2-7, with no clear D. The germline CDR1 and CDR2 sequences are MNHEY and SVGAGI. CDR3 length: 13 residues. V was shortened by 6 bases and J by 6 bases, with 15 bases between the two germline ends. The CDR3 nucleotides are TGTGCCAGCAGCCGAAACCATGAACTCGAGCAGTACTTC. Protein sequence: CASSRNHELEQYF.